This T cell receptor (beta chain) was profiled in a study of T cells after yellow fever vaccination (dated by TCRdb to between 2018 and 2020). For context, the study as a whole: The SMART-Seq v4 Ultra Low Input RNA kit was used to prepare libraries from fractions with low cell numbers. Two healthy male donors, one aged 18 to 29 and one aged 30 to 40 years, were included in the cohort. Bulk TCR alpha and beta repertoires were sequenced longitudinally to track T-cell clones before and after primary and booster YFV17D yellow fever vaccination. Bulk PBMC replicates and cell subsets were isolated from blood drawn at multiple timepoints before and after both primary and secondary immunization.

Points the paper makes about the study in general: Compared with the primary T-cell response, the secondary T-cell response was faster but weaker, reaching its peak on day 5 rather than on day 15. FACS-sorted repertoires could contain abundant contaminating clonotypes from the bulk population, so computational filtering was required. Because only two donors were included in the study, the extent to which the findings can be generalized is limited. A small fraction of clonotypes appeared in both the CD4 and CD8 compartments, likely as a result of convergent recombination. Most clones expanded after primary vaccination were re-detected after the booster (around 96% of CD4 and around 88% of CD8), suggesting broad memory maintenance.

There are many counts of this clonotype. The clone's antigen remains unknown. No base quality information exists; no much larger clone differs at one position. TCR cDNA was synthesized by 5'RACE template switching, through which a universal primer site and unique molecular identifiers were introduced. cDNA synthesis was primed from both the TCR alpha and TCR beta constant segments. Two PCR steps were used to amplify libraries, with sample barcodes and sequencing adapters being added in the second step. Sequencing of libraries was done on Illumina HiSeq 2500 (2x100 bp) or NovaSeq (2x150 bp). Concerning the study's data processing: Reads were demultiplexed and collapsed into UMI consensus sequences with MIGEC, and V(D)J alignment was performed with MiXCR. Vaccine-responding clonotypes were defined with edgeR using replicate PBMC samples, requiring FDR below 0.01 and a log2 fold change above 5 up to day 15. Each bulk clonotype received a CD4 or CD8 identity based on whether the sequenced CD4 or CD8 repertoire contained that clonotype at higher abundance. Starting from the raw public reads, TCRdb applied fastp trimming at Q25, assembled clones with MiXCR and retained in-frame beta chains. When rows share a CDR3 protein, they turn into one entry using the most common DNA and genes. It is TCRdb's table, rather than the study itself, that gives the V and J calls and clone size. Recorded for this sample are about 74,000 distinct CDR3 sequences; roughly 6.9% of them occurred a single time. Of the sample, roughly 33% is held by the ten largest clones.

The sample's treatment or condition label, in plain terms: live attenuated yellow fever vaccine strain. PBMCs were isolated from peripheral blood using a standard Ficoll-Paque protocol. CD4 and CD8 T-cell fractions were isolated with Dynabeads CD4 and CD8 positive selection kits. TriZol was used to extract RNA from bulk PBMCs, from CD4 and CD8 fractions, and from dextramer-positive and dextramer-negative fractions. The germline V gene (reference sequence) yields DFQATT for CDR1 and SNEGSKA for CDR2. V gives up 6 bases and J gives up 3 bases, and the segment between their germline ends measures 18 bases. The CDR3 holds 14 amino acids from the cysteine to the phenylalanine. Of all the DNA, just the CDR3 is kept, 42 bases in frame from base 1.

Specimen: CD8+ T cells sorted from PBMCs, collected 4 to 6 days after the first yellow fever vaccination. The chain joins TRBV20-1 to TRBJ2-7; matching of 5 bases hints at TRBD1 as the D gene. The receptor comes from a young man who received the YFV17D yellow fever vaccine. The nucleotide sequence reads TGCAGTGCGCGCCAAAGGGGCCTTAACTACGAGCAGTACTTC. This is translated as CSARQRGLNYEQYF.